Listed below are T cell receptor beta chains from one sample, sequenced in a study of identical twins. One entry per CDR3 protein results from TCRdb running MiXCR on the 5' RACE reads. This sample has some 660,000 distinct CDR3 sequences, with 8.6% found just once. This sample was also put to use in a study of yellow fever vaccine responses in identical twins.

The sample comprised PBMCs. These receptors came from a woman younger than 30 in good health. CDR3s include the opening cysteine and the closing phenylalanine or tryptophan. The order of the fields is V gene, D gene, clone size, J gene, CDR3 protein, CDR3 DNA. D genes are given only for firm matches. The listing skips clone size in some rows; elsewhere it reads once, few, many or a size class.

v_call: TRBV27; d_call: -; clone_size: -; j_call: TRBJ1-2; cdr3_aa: CASSPSMVDYGYTF; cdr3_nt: TGTGCCAGCAGTCCGAGCATGGTTGACTATGGCTACACCTTC
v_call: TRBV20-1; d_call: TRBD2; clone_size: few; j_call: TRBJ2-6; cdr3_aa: CSARVSGRSGANVLTF; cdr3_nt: TGCAGTGCCAGGGTTAGCGGGAGGTCTGGGGCCAACGTCCTGACTTTC
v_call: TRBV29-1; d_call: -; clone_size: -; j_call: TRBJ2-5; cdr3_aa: CSVGWAEETQYF; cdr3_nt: TGCAGCGTTGGTTGGGCCGAAGAGACCCAGTACTTC
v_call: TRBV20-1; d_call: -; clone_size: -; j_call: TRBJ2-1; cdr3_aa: CSARGDLSYNEQFF; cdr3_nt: TGCAGTGCGAGGGGGGATCTTTCCTACAATGAGCAGTTCTTC
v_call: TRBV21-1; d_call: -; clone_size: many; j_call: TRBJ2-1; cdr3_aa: CASSREDHRDRENYNEQFF; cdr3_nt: TGTGCCAGCAGCAGAGAAGACCACCGGGACAGGGAAAACTACAATGAGCAGTTCTTC
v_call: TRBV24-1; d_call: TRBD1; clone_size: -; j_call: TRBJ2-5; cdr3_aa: CATSDLTGTGRETQYF; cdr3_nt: TGTGCCACCAGTGACCTAACCGGGACAGGGCGAGAGACCCAGTACTTC
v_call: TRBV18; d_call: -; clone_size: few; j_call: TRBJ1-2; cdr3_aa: CASSPLRDSNYGYTF; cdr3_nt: TGTGCCAGCTCACCATTGAGGGACTCTAACTATGGCTACACCTTC
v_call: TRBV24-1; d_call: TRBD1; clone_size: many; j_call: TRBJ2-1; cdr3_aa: CATSDRDRGRDEQFF; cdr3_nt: TGTGCCACCAGTGACCGCGACAGGGGGCGCGATGAGCAGTTCTTC
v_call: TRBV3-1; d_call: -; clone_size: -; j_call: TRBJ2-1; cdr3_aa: CATQPALSYNEQFF; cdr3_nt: TGTGCCACCCAACCAGCTCTCTCCTACAATGAGCAGTTCTTC
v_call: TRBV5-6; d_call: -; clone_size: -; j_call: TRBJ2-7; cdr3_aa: CASSRPRTGPMGGLSYEQYF; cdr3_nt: TGTGCCAGCAGCAGACCCCGGACAGGCCCAATGGGGGGACTTTCCTACGAGCAGTACTTC
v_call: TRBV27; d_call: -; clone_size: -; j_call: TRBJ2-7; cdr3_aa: CASSGLGWEQYF; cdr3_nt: TGTGCCAGCAGTGGCCTAGGGTGGGAGCAGTACTTC
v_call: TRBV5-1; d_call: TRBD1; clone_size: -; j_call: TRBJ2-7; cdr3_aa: CASSFQGAARDEQYF; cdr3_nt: TGCGCCAGCAGCTTTCAGGGGGCGGCGAGGGACGAGCAGTACTTC
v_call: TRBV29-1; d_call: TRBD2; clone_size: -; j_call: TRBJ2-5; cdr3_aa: CSVAAGDETQYF; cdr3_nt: TGCAGCGTTGCGGCGGGAGACGAGACCCAGTACTTC
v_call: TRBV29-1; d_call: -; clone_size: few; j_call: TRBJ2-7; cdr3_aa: CSVLGVGLEQYF; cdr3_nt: TGCAGCGTATTAGGGGTCGGTCTCGAGCAGTACTTC
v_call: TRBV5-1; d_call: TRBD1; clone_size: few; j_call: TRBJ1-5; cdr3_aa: CASSPSTGGSNQPQHF; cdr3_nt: TGCGCCAGCAGCCCCTCGACAGGGGGGAGCAATCAGCCCCAGCATTTT
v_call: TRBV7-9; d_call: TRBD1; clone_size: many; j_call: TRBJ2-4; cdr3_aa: CASSDRQGQNIQYF; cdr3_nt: TGTGCCAGCAGCGATCGACAGGGCCAAAACATTCAGTACTTC
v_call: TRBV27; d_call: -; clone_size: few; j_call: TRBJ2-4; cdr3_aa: CASSERVSQNIQYF; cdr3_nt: TGTGCCAGCAGTGAGAGGGTTAGCCAAAACATTCAGTACTTC
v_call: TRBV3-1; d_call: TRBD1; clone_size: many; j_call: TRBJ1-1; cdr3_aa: CASSRLSGTGAEAFF; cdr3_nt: TGTGCCAGCAGCCGATTGTCCGGGACAGGGGCTGAAGCTTTCTTT
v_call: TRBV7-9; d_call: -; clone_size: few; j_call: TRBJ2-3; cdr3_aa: CAGPPNKRNSTDTQYF; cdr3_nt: TGTGCCGGCCCGCCGAACAAAAGAAATAGCACAGATACGCAGTATTTT
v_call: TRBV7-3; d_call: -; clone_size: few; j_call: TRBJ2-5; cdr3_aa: CASSLDAGHQETQYF; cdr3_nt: TGTGCCAGCAGCTTAGATGCGGGGCACCAAGAGACCCAGTACTTC
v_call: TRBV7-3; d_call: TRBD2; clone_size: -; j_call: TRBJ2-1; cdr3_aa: CASSLSPPSGGPGGEQFF; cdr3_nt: TGTGCCAGCAGCTTAAGCCCCCCTAGCGGGGGCCCCGGAGGTGAGCAGTTCTTC
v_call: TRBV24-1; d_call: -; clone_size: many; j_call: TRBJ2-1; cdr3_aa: CATGGFATGTLAEQFF; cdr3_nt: TGTGCCACCGGGGGTTTCGCAACGGGTACCCTTGCTGAGCAGTTCTTC
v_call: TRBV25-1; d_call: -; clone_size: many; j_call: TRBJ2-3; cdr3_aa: CASSEGYTQYF; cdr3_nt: TGTGCCAGCAGTGAGGGGTATACGCAGTATTTT
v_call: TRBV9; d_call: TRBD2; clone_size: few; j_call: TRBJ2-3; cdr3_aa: CASSVEGTSGNTQYF; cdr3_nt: TGTGCCAGCAGCGTAGAAGGGACTAGCGGAAATACGCAGTATTTT
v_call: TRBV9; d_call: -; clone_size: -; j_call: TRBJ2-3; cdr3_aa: CASSIEPRTDTQYF; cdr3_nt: TGTGCCAGCAGTATAGAACCTCGCACAGATACGCAGTATTTT
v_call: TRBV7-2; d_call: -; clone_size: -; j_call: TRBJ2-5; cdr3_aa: CASSPSVGETQYF; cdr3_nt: TGTGCCAGCAGCCCCTCGGTTGGGGAGACCCAGTACTTC
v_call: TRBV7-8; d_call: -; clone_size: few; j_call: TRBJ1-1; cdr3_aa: CASSLGPAREAFF; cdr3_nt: TGTGCCAGCAGCTTAGGACCGGCACGGGAAGCTTTCTTT
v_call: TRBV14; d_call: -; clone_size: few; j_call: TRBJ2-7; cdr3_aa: CASSKWGQTSSYEQYF; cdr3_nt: TGTGCCAGCAGCAAGTGGGGACAGACTAGCTCCTACGAGCAGTACTTC
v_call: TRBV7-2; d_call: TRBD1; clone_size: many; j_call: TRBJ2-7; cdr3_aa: CASSYRTGDYEQYF; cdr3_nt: TGTGCCAGCAGCTATCGGACAGGAGACTACGAGCAGTACTTC
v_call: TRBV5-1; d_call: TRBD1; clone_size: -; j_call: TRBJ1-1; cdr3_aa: CASRQGLWGEAFF; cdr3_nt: TGCGCCAGCAGACAGGGGCTCTGGGGCGAAGCTTTCTTT
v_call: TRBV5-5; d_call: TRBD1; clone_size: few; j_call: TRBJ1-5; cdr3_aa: CASTLGGRQGAGNQPQHF; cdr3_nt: TGTGCCAGCACCCTGGGGGGCCGACAGGGGGCTGGCAATCAGCCCCAGCATTTT
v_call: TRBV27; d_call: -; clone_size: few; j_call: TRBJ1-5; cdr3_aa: CASSGVGRGYNQPQHF; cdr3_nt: TGTGCCAGCAGTGGAGTAGGGAGAGGGTACAATCAGCCCCAGCATTTT
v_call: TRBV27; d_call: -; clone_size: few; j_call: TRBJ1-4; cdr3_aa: CASSLSSTTNEKLFF; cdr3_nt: TGTGCCAGCAGTTTATCGTCCACAACTAATGAAAAACTGTTTTTT
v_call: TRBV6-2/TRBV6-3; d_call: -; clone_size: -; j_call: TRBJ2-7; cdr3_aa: CASSYISNYEQYF; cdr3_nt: TGTGCCAGCAGTTACATTAGTAACTACGAGCAGTACTTC
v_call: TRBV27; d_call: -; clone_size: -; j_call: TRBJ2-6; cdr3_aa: CASSLRGTDSGANVLTF; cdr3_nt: TGTGCCAGCAGTTTAAGAGGGACTGACTCTGGGGCCAACGTCCTGACTTTC
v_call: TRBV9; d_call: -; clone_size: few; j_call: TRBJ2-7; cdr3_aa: CASSEGTDSYEQYF; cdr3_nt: TGTGCCAGCAGTGAAGGGACGGATTCCTACGAGCAGTACTTC
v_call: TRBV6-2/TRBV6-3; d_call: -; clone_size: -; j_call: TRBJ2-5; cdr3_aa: CASSVRVETQYF; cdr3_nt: TGTGCCAGCAGCGTCAGGGTAGAGACCCAGTACTTC
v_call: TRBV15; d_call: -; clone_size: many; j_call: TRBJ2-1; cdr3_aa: CATSRDMGHEQFF; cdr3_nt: TGTGCCACCAGCAGAGATATGGGACATGAGCAGTTCTTC